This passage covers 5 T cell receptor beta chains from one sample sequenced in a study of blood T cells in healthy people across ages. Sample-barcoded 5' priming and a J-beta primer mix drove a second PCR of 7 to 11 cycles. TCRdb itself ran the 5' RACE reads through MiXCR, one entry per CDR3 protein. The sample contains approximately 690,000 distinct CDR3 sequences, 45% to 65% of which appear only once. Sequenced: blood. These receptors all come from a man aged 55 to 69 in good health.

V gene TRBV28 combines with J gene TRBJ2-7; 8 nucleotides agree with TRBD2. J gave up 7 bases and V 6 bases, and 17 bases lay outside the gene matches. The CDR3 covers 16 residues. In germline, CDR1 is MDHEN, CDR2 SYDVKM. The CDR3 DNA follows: TGTGCCAGCAGGTTCCCCGGGGGGGGGCCCTACAATGAGCAGTACTTC. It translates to CASRFPGGGPYNEQYF.

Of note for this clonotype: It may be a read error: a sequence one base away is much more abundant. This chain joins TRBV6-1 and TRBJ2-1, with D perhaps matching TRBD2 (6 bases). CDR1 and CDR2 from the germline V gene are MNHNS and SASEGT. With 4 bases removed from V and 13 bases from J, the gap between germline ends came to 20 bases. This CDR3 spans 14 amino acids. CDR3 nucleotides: TGTGCCAGCAGTGGGGAGGACACCCAAGAGACCCAGTTCTTC. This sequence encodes CASSGEDTQETQFF.

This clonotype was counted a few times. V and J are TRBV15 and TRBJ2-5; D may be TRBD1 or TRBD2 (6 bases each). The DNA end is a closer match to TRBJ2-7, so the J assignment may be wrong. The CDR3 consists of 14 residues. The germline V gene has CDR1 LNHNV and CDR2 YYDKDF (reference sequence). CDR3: CATSRDQGGREQYF. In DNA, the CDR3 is TGTGCCACCAGCAGAGACCAAGGGGGGCGCGAGCAGTACTTC.

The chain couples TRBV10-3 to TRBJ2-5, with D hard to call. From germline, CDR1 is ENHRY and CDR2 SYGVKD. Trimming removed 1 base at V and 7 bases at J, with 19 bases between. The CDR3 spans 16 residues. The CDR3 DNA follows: TGTGCCATCAGTGAGTTGGGAACTGGTCCCTCGCCGACCCAGTACTTC. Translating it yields CAISELGTGPSPTQYF.

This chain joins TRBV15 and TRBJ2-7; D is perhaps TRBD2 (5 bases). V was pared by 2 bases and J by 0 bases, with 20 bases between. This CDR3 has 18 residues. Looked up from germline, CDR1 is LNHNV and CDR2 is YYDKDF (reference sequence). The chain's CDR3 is CATSRSGHSRLSSYEQYF. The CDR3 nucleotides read TGTGCCACCAGCAGATCCGGGCACAGCCGACTAAGCTCCTACGAGCAGTACTTC.